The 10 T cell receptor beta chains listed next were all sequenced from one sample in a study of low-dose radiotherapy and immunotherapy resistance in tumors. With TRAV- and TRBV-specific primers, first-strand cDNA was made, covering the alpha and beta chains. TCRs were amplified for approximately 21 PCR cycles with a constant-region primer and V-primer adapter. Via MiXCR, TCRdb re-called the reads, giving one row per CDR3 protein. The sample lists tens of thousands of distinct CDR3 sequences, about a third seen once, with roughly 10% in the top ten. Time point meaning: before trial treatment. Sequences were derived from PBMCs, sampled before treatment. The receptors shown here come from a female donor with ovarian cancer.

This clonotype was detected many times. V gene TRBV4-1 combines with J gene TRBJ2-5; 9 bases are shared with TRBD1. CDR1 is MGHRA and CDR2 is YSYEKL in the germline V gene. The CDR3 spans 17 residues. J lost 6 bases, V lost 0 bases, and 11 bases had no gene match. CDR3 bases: TGCGCCAGCAGCCAAGAACAATGGGGGACAGGGTCCCAGACCCAGTACTTC. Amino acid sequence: CASSQEQWGTGSQTQYF.

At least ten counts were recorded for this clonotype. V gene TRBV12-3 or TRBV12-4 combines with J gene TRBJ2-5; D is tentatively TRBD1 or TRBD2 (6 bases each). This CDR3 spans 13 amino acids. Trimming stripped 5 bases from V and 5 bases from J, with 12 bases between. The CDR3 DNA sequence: TGTGCCAGCAGTAGCGGAGGGGGGGAGACCCAGTACTTC. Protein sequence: CASSSGGGETQYF.

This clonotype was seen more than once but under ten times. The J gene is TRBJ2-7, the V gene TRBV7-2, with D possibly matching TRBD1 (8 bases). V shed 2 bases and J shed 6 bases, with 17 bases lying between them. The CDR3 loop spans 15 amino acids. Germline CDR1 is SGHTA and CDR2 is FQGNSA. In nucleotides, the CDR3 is TGTGCCAGCAGCTTATGGGGAGGGACAGGCAGCGAGCAGTACTTC. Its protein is CASSLWGGTGSEQYF.

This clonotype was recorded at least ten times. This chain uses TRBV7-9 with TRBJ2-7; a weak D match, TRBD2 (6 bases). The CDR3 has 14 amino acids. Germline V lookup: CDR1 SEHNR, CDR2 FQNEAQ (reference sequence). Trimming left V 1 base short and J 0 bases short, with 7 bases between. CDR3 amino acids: CASSLGGDSYEQYF. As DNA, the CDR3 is TGTGCCAGCAGCTTAGGCGGGGACTCCTACGAGCAGTACTTC.

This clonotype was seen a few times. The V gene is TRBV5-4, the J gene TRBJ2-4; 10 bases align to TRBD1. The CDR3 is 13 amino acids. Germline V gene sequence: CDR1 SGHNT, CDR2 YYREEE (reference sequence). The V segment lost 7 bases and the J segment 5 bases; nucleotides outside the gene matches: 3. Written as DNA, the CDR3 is TGTGCCAGCCGAGACAGGGGGCAAAACATTCAGTACTTC. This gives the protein CASRDRGQNIQYF.

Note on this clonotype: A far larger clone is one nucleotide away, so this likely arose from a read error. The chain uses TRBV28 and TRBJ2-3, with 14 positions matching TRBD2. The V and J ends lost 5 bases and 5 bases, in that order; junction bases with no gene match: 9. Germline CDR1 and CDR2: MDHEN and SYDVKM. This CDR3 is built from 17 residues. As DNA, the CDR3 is TGTGCCAGCAGTGATACGGGACTAGCGGGAGTGGTAGATACGCAGTATTTT. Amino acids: CASSDTGLAGVVDTQYF.

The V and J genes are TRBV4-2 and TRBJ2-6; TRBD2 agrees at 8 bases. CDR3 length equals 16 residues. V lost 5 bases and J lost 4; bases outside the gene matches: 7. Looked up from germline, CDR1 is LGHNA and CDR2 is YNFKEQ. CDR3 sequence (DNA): TGTGCCAGCAGCTCGACTAGCGCGTCAGGGGCCAACGTCCTGACTTTC. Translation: CASSSTSASGANVLTF.

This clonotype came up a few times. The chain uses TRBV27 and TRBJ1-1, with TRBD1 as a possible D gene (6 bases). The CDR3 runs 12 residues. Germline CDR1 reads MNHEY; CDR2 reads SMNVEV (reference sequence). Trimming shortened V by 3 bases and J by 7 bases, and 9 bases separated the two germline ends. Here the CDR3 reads CASSFQGLEAFF. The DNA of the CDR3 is TGTGCCAGCAGTTTTCAGGGGCTTGAAGCTTTCTTT.

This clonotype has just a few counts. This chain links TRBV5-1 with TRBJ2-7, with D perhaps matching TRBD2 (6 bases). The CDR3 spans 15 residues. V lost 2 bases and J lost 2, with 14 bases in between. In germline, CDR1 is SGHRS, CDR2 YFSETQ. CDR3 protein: CASSFNTGVAYEQYF. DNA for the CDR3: TGCGCCAGCAGCTTCAATACGGGAGTGGCCTACGAGCAGTACTTC.

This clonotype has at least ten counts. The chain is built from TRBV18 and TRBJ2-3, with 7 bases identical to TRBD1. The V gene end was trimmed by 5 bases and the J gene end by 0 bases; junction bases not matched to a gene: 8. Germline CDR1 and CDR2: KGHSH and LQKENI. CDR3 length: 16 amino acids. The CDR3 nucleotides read TGTGCCAGCTCAACAGGACAGGCCTCTAGCACAGATACGCAGTATTTT. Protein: CASSTGQASSTDTQYF. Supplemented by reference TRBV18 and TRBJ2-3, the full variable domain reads NAGVMQNPRHLVRRRGQEARLRCSPMKGHSHVYWYRQLPEEGLKFMVYLQKENIIDESGMPKERFSAEFPKEGPSILRIQQVVRGDSAAYFCASSTGQASSTDTQYFGPGTRLTVL.